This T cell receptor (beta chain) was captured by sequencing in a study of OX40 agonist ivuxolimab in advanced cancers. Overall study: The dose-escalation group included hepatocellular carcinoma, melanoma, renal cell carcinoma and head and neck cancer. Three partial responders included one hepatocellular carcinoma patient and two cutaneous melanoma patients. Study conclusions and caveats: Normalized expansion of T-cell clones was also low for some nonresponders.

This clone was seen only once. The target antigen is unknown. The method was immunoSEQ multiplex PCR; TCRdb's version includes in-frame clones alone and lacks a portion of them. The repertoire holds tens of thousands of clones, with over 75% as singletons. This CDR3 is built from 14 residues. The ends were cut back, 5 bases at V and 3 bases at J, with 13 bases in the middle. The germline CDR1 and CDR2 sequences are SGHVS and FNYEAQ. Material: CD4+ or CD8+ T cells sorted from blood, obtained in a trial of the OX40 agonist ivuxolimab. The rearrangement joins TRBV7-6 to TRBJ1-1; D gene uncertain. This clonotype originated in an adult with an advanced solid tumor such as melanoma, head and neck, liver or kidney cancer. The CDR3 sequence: CASSLKAGDTEAFF. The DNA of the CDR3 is TGTGCCAGCAGCCTTAAGGCCGGGGACACTGAAGCTTTCTTT.